This TCR beta chain was observed in a study of blood T cell repertoires in COVID-19. The overall study: Collection of acute and convalescent COVID-19 samples took place in the United States, Italy and Spain. Nucleic acid was either cDNA or gDNA, and it came from T cells, B-cell-depleted T cells, or PBMCs.

Original methodology: Scientists estimated how many nucleated cells there were by amplifying reference gene primers. Profiled with immunoSEQ multiplex PCR; TCRdb holds only in-frame clones, not every one. V and J calls and clone size are as listed in that table; D and trimming were resolved from the DNA. The data hold 40,000 to 65,000 clones, with 75% to 90% observed a single time. The CDR3 has 15 residues. Germline CDR1 and CDR2: SGHDN and FVKESK. Trimming cost V 4 bases and J 11 bases, with 18 bases left between them. The rearrangement uses TRBV14 and TRBJ1-6; a possible D gene is TRBD1 (5 bases). The clonotype comes from an elderly man with acute or convalescent COVID-19. The material sequenced was peripheral blood. The CDR3 DNA reads TGTGCCAGCAGCCCTATCGACAGCCGGGCAACACCCCTCCACTTT. It encodes CASSPIDSRATPLHF.